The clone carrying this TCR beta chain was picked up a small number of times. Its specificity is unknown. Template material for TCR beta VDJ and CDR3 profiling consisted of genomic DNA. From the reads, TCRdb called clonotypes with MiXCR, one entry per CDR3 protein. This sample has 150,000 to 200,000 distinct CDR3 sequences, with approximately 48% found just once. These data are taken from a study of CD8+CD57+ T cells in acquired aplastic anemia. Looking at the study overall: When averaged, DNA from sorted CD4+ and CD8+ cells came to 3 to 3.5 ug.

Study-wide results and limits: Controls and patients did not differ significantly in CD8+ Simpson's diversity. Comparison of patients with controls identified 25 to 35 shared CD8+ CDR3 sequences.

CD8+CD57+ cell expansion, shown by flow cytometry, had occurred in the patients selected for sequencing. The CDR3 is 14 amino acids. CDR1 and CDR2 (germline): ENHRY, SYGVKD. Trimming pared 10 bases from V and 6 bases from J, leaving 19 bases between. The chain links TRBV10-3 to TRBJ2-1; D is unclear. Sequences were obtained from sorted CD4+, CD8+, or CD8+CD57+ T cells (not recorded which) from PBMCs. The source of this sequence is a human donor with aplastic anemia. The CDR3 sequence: CASSPESRANEQFF. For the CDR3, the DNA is TGTGCCAGCTCACCCGAGAGCCGGGCCAATGAGCAGTTCTTC.